The T cell receptor delta chain under discussion was sequenced for a study of intestinal T cells in coeliac disease. A remark on this clone: A far larger clone is one nucleotide away, so this likely arose from a read error.

TCRdb re-processed the multiplex PCR reads via CATT. The sample has roughly 150 delta-chain clones, approximately 46% seen once; the top ten hold approximately 98%. Per germline, CDR1 TSWWSYY and CDR2 QGS. Losses at the gene ends were 2 bases for V and 3 bases for J; bases not matched to a gene: 43. CDR3 length equals 28 residues. Genomic DNA came from ten approximately 4.8-µm formalin-fixed paraffin-embedded scrolls per case. This chain uses TRDV1 with TRDJ1, with TRDD3 identical over 9 bases. The origin of this receptor is a human donor who served as a control with a normal duodenal biopsy, not a healthy volunteer. Sequencing input: a duodenal biopsy. Here the CDR3 reads CALGEDVPYLRRVPGGSKVFTYADKLIF. As DNA, the CDR3 is TGTGCTCTTGGGGAAGACGTACCTTACCTTAGGAGGGTGCCTGGGGGATCCAAAGTTTTTACGTACGCCGATAAACTCATCTTT.